The rows below give T cell receptor beta chains drawn from one sample of a study of early stage breast cancer tumors. TCRdb's table, derived via immunoSEQ multiplex PCR, lists solely in-frame clones and lacks some. The table has just over 70,000 clones, roughly three quarters seen once; the top ten hold roughly 3%. The sample was blood. The receptor set was obtained from a person in their sixties with breast cancer. Both conserved end residues are part of each CDR3. A D gene is named only where the DNA matches it firmly. Size is stated for part of the rows, as once, few or many counts, or as a class when the clone is expanded.

abundance	v_gene	d_gene	j_gene	CDR3aa	CDR3nt
once	TRBV9	TRBD1	TRBJ2-1	CASSPPDRFNEQFF	TGTGCCAGCAGCCCACCGGACAGGTTTAATGAGCAGTTCTTC
.	TRBV14	.	TRBJ1-2	CASSQGIRRLSYTF	TGTGCCAGCAGCCAAGGGATCCGACGGTTGAGCTACACCTTC
.	TRBV18	TRBD2	TRBJ2-7	CASSPQREASYEQYF	TGTGCCAGCTCACCACAGCGGGAGGCTTCCTACGAGCAGTACTTC
.	TRBV20-1	.	TRBJ2-7	CSAQLAYEQYF	TGCAGTGCCCAACTAGCTTACGAGCAGTACTTC
.	TRBV30	.	TRBJ1-6	CAWSVKVGGNSPLHF	TGTGCCTGGAGTGTAAAGGTGGGTGGTAATTCACCCCTCCACTTT
.	TRBV27	.	TRBJ2-5	CASSFLGIGETQYF	TGTGCCAGCAGTTTCCTCGGAATCGGGGAGACCCAGTACTTC
.	TRBV7-9	.	TRBJ2-3	CASSPSGGRGRTDTQYF	TGTGCCAGCAGCCCATCCGGTGGGCGGGGGCGCACAGATACGCAGTATTTT
once	TRBV28	.	TRBJ1-1	CAAESGTTEAFF	TGTGCCGCGGAGAGTGGAACCACTGAAGCTTTCTTT
few	TRBV28	TRBD1	TRBJ2-7	CASSGQGTYEQYF	TGTGCCAGCAGCGGACAGGGGACCTACGAGCAGTACTTC
.	TRBV18	.	TRBJ1-3	CASSPDSGNTIYF	TGTGCCAGCTCACCAGACTCTGGAAACACCATATATTTT
.	TRBV30	TRBD1	TRBJ2-7	CAWSTGQGAYEQYF	TGTGCCTGGAGTACGGGACAGGGAGCATACGAGCAGTACTTC
.	TRBV7-2	.	TRBJ2-5	CASSFRAWETQYF	TGTGCCAGCAGCTTCCGTGCCTGGGAGACCCAGTACTTC
.	TRBV19	.	TRBJ2-2	CASSILSTGELFF	TGTGCCAGTAGTATACTGTCCACCGGGGAGCTGTTTTTT
.	TRBV4-2	.	TRBJ1-5	CASSQDAGQPQHF	TGTGCCAGCAGCCAAGATGCCGGGCAGCCCCAGCATTTT
.	TRBV19	TRBD1	TRBJ1-5	CASSADPPGQGAGGQPQHF	TGTGCCAGTAGTGCTGACCCCCCGGGACAGGGGGCAGGTGGGCAGCCCCAGCATTTT
.	TRBV6-1	.	TRBJ1-5	CASWNREGQPQHF	TGTGCCAGTTGGAACAGGGAAGGTCAGCCCCAGCATTTT
few	TRBV2	TRBD2	TRBJ2-5	CASSGSGGTGETQYF	TGTGCCAGCAGTGGGAGCGGGGGAACCGGAGAGACCCAGTACTTC
.	TRBV15	.	TRBJ2-1	CATSARPDEQFF	TGTGCCACCAGCGCGCGACCTGATGAGCAGTTCTTC
.	TRBV19	TRBD1	TRBJ1-6	CASSTLSRTGGNSPLHF	TGTGCCAGTAGTACCCTCTCCCGGACAGGGGGCAATTCACCCCTCCACTTT
.	TRBV6-5	.	TRBJ2-1	CASSYGDSSYNEQFF	TGTGCCAGCAGTTACGGGGACTCCTCCTACAATGAGCAGTTCTTC
.	TRBV28	TRBD1	TRBJ1-5	CASRSPGQGASQHF	TGTGCCAGCAGATCCCCGGGACAGGGGGCCTCCCAGCATTTT
few	TRBV28	.	TRBJ1-2	CASTAAGRDYGYTF	TGTGCCAGCACCGCGGCGGGGCGGGACTATGGCTACACCTTC
.	TRBV9	.	TRBJ1-3	CASSEDSASGNTIYF	TGTGCCAGCAGCGAGGACAGCGCCTCTGGAAACACCATATATTTT
.	TRBV6-5	.	TRBJ1-6	CASSQTGYSPLHF	TGTGCCAGCAGTCAAACAGGTTATTCACCCCTCCACTTT
.	TRBV5-1	TRBD1	TRBJ2-7	CASSQGQGFSDEQYF	TGCGCCAGCAGCCAGGGACAGGGTTTTTCCGACGAGCAGTACTTC
.	TRBV6-6	TRBD2	TRBJ2-3	CASKPLAGPDTQYF	TGTGCCAGCAAACCTCTAGCGGGCCCAGATACGCAGTATTTT
.	TRBV19	TRBD1	TRBJ1-5	CASSIGTGGGGGQPQHF	TGTGCCAGTAGTATTGGGACAGGGGGCGGCGGTGGCCAGCCCCAGCATTTT
.	TRBV19	.	TRBJ2-6	CASSLVGSGANVLTF	TGTGCCAGTAGTCTCGTCGGCTCTGGGGCCAACGTCCTGACTTTC